The present TCR beta chain was sequenced within a study of T cells in Graves' hyperthyroidism and ophthalmopathy. Authors of the study amplified TCR beta CDR3 regions from RNA transcripts. The TCR CDR3 first-round RT-PCR relied on the HTBI primer set. TCRdb ran MiXCR on the multiplex PCR reads and lists one entry per CDR3 protein. There are roughly 180,000 distinct CDR3 sequences in the sample; less than 10% occur only once, and around 20% lies in the top ten. Newly diagnosed patients aged 18 to 65 had hyperthyroidism of under 2 months' duration. Patients showing uncontrolled infection, other autoimmune disease, pregnancy or lactation were ineligible. This clonotype was seen just once. The antigen remains undetermined. Study-wide results and limits: Also found in blood were most expanded thyroid clonotypes above 0.001.

V lost 0 bases and J lost 4; bases outside the gene matches: 11. This CDR3 has 19 residues. The germline V gene has CDR1 DFQATT and CDR2 SNEGSKA (reference sequence). This receptor was obtained from a woman younger than 30 with Graves' hyperthyroidism that later progressed to Graves' ophthalmopathy. The gene calls are TRBV20-1 and TRBJ2-2, with 13 bases that match TRBD2. Sequencing was performed on blood. The CDR3 protein is CSARDLLLAGGGSTGELFF. The CDR3 coding sequence is TGCAGTGCTAGAGATTTGTTACTAGCGGGGGGGGGGAGCACCGGGGAGCTGTTTTTT.